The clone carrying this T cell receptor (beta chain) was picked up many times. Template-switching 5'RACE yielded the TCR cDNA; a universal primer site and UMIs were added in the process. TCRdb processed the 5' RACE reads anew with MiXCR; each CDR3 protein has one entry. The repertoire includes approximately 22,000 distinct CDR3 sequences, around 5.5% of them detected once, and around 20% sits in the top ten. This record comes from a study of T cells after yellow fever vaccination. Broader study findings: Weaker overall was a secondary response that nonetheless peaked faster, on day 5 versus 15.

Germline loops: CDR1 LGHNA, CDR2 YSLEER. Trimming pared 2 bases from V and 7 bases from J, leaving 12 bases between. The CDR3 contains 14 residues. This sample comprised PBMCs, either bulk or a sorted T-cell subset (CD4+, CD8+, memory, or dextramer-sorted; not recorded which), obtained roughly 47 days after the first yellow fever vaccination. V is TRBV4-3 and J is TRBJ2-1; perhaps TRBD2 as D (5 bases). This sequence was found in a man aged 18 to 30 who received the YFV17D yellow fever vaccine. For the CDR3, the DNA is TGCGCCAGCAGCCAATTAAGTACTAGGAATGAGCAGTTCTTC. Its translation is CASSQLSTRNEQFF.